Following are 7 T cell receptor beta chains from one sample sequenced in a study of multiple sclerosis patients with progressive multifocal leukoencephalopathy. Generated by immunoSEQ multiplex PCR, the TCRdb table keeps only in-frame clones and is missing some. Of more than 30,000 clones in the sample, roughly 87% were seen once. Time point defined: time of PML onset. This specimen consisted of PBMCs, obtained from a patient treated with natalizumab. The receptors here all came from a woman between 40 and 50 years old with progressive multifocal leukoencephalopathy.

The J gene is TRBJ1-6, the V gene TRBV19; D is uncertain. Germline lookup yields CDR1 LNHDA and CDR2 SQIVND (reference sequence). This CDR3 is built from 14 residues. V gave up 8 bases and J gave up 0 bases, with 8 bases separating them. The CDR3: CASSTSSYNSPLHF. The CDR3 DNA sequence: TGTGCCAGTTCGACGAGCTCCTATAATTCACCCCTCCACTTT.

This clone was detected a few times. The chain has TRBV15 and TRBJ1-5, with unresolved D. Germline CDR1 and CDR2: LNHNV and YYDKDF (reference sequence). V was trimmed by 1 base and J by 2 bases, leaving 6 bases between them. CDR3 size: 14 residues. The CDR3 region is CATSRAGGNQPQHF. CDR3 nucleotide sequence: TGTGCCACCAGCAGAGCGGGTGGCAATCAGCCCCAGCATTTT.

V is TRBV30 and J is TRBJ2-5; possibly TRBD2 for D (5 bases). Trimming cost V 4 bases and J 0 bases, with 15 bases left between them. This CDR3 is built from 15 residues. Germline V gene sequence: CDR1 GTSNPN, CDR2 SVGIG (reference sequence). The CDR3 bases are TGTGCCTGGATTGGAGCGGCCCCGTACCAAGAGACCCAGTACTTC. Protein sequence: CAWIGAAPYQETQYF.

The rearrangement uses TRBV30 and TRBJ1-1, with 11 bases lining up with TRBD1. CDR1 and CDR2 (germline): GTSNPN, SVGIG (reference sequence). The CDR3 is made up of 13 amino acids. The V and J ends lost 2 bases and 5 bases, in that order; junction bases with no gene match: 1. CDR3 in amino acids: CAWSRDRGTEAFF. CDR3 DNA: TGTGCCTGGAGTCGGGACAGGGGGACTGAAGCTTTCTTT.

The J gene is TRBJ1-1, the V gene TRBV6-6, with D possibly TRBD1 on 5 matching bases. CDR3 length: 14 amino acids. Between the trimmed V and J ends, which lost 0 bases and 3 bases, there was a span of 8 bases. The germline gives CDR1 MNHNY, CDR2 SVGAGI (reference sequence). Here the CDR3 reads CASSYSPGDTEAFF. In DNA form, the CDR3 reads TGTGCCAGCAGTTACTCTCCGGGGGACACTGAAGCTTTCTTT.

Here the CDR3 DNA reads TGTGCCATCAGGGGGCAGGTCACTGAAGCTTTCTTT. Translating gives CAIRGQVTEAFF. V and J are TRBV6-1 and TRBJ1-1; TRBD1 matches 8 bases. V lost 10 bases and J lost 4; bases outside the gene matches: 5. The germline CDR1 and CDR2 sequences are MNHNS and SASEGT. CDR3 length: 12 amino acids.

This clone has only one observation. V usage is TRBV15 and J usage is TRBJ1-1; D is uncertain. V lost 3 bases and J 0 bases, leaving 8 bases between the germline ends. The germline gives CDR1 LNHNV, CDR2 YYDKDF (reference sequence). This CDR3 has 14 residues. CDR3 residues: CATSSRTVNTEAFF. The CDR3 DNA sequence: TGTGCCACCAGCAGTCGGACGGTGAACACTGAAGCTTTCTTT.